One sample yielded the 2 T cell receptor beta chains listed below, sequenced in a study of blood T cell repertoires in COVID-19. Libraries were prepared by immunoSEQ multiplex PCR; TCRdb keeps only in-frame clonotypes and omits some of them. In the table there are a few hundred thousand clones, 85% of which are singletons. Material: peripheral blood. These receptors were taken from a woman younger than 30 with acute or convalescent COVID-19.

This chain links TRBV28 with TRBJ2-7; no clear D gene. Germline V gene data show CDR1 as MDHEN and CDR2 as SYDVKM. This CDR3 contains 13 residues. V was trimmed by 2 bases and J by 0 bases, leaving 5 bases between them. For the CDR3, the DNA is TGTGCCAGCAGTTTAGTCAGCTCCTACGAGCAGTACTTC. Protein product: CASSLVSSYEQYF.

V gene TRBV28 combines with J gene TRBJ1-2, with D perhaps matching TRBD1 (5 bases). Per the germline V gene, CDR1 is MDHEN and CDR2 is SYDVKM. Trimming removed 7 bases at V and 0 bases at J, with 15 bases between. CDR3 length: 15 amino acids. The CDR3 coding sequence is TGTGCCAGCAACGTAGGCACAGGAACTAACTATGGCTACACCTTC. It codes for CASNVGTGTNYGYTF.